These 19 T cell receptor beta chains share one sample of origin, sequenced in a study of tissue T cells after allogeneic stem cell transplantation. The repertoire was sequenced with immunoSEQ multiplex PCR; TCRdb's copy has only in-frame clones and lacks some. This sample has about 21,000 clones, with 69% found just once. Specimen: blood. The receptor set was obtained from a female BALB/c mouse in good health. Mouse strain MHC haplotype: H2-d.

As to this clone: Gene names refer to mouse genes. The observed sequence ends 1 residue before the CDR3 terminus, with the missing tail filled in from the germline J gene. The chain couples TRBV4 to TRBJ1-2, with 8 bases identical to TRBD1. Germline lookup yields CDR1 LGHDT and CDR2 YNNKQL (reference sequence). The length of the CDR3 is 14 residues. The V and J ends lost 3 bases and 4 bases, in that order; junction bases with no gene match: 4. CDR3 DNA, as far as it was read: TGTGCCAGCAGCTACAGGGGGCAGGCCTCCGACTACACC. It translates to CASSYRGQASDYT. The whole CDR3 protein reads CASSYRGQASDYTF.

Of note for this clone: The listed genes are named as in mouse. The read finishes 1 residue shy of the CDR3 end, and the germline J gene is used to complete it. This chain uses TRBV1 with TRBJ1-2, with 9 nucleotides matching TRBD1. Trimming at V came to 0 bases and at J to 4 bases, leaving 3 bases not matched to a gene. The CDR3 has 15 amino acids. CDR1 and CDR2 (germline): NSQYPW, LRSPGD (reference sequence). The CDR3 is CTCSAEGQGSSDYTF. The CDR3 bases that were read are TGCACCTGCAGTGCAGAGGGACAGGGAAGCTCCGACTACACC. Drawing the rest from reference TRBV1 and TRBJ1-2, the complete variable domain is VTLLEQNPRWRLVPRGQAVNLRCILKNSQYPWMSWYQQDLQKQLQWLFTLRSPGDKEVKSLPGADYLATRVTDTELRLQVANMSQGRTLYCTCSAEGQGSSDYTFGSGTRLLVI.

A word on this clone: The listed genes are named as in mouse. The read terminates 1 residue ahead of where the CDR3 ends, so the germline J gene completes it. The chain combines TRBV13-1 with TRBJ1-5, with 10 bases lining up with TRBD1. Losses at the gene ends were 3 bases for V and 4 bases for J; bases not matched to a gene: 4. The CDR3 is 15 residues long. Germline V gives CDR1 NSHNY, CDR2 SYGAGN. The CDR3 here is CASSGDRGNNQAPLF. CDR3 DNA, as far as it was read: TGTGCCAGCAGTGGGGACAGGGGAAATAACCAGGCTCCGCTT.

Worth noting for this clone: Germline and genes: mouse. The read comes to an end 1 residue before the CDR3 does, leaving the germline J gene to fill in the end. This chain joins TRBV13-3 and TRBJ2-5; 7 bases fit TRBD2. Germline V gene sequence: CDR1 NNHDY, CDR2 SYVADS. Trimming cost V 3 bases and J 7 bases; bases outside gene matches: 8. The CDR3 totals 14 residues. Partial CDR3 DNA: TGTGCCAGCAGTGCTGGGGGAATCTGGAACACCCAGTAC. Its translation is CASSAGGIWNTQY. The whole CDR3 reads CASSAGGIWNTQYF.

Regarding this clone: The gene symbols are mouse symbols. The read falls 1 residue short of the CDR3 end, and the missing part is taken from the germline J gene. The rearrangement links TRBV5 to TRBJ2-4; 12 nucleotides agree with TRBD2. Germline V CDR1 and CDR2: LGHNA, YNLKQL (reference sequence). The CDR3 runs 18 residues. Trimming cost V 4 bases and J 0 bases; bases outside gene matches: 8. Incomplete CDR3 DNA: TGTGCCAGCAGCCTCGGGACTGGGGGGCAAACTAGTCAAAACACCTTGTAC. Translating it yields CASSLGTGGQTSQNTLY. Given in full, the CDR3 is CASSLGTGGQTSQNTLYF.

In its sample, this clone was seen a few times. Mouse gene names apply. The read ends 1 residue shy of where the CDR3 ends; the end is completed using the germline J gene. V is TRBV13-1 and J is TRBJ1-3, with TRBD1 matching 10 bases. The V gene's germline CDR1 is NSHNY and CDR2 SYGAGN. The CDR3 runs to 16 residues. V was clipped by 3 bases and J by 3 bases; unmatched bases: 6. The CDR3 sequence: CASSAPGQGYGNTLYF. The sequenced part of the CDR3 DNA is TGTGCCAGCAGTGCCCCGGGACAGGGGTATGGAAATACGCTCTAT.

As concerns this clone: Mouse names are used for the genes. The CDR3 is cut off 1 residue early in the read; its end comes from the germline J gene. The chain links TRBV31 to TRBJ1-1; no clear D. This CDR3 comprises 13 residues. The germline V gene encodes CDR1 GKSSPN and CDR2 SITVG. V was shortened by 1 base and J by 1 base, with 7 bases between the two germline ends. The covered CDR3 bases are TGTGCCTGGAGTCCCCGACAAAACACAGAAGTCTTC. This sequence encodes CAWSPRQNTEVF. In full, the CDR3 is CAWSPRQNTEVFF.

As for this clone: Any gene name here is a mouse gene name. The observed sequence ends 1 residue before the CDR3 terminus, with the missing tail filled in from the germline J gene. V and J are TRBV13-1 and TRBJ1-4, with no clear D. The length of the CDR3 is 13 residues. The V end was cut by 3 bases, the J end by 1 base, with 4 bases between. Germline assignment: CDR1 NSHNY and CDR2 SYGAGN. CDR3 bases read: TGTGCCAGCAGTGGAGGTTCCAACGAAAGATTATTT. Its protein is CASSGGSNERLF. The whole CDR3 reads CASSGGSNERLFF.

This clone was seen a few times. Genes here carry mouse names. Partial CDR3 DNA: TGTGCTAGCAGTGGGGACAATTCTGGAAATACGCTCTAT. Translated: CASSGDNSGNTLY. The entire CDR3 sequence reads CASSGDNSGNTLYF. This sequence joins TRBV29 and TRBJ1-3; D might be TRBD1 (6 bases). The observed sequence ends 1 residue before the CDR3 terminus, with the missing tail filled in from the germline J gene. Between the trimmed V and J ends, which lost 5 bases and 0 bases, there was a span of 8 bases. The CDR3 runs to 14 residues. Germline CDR1 reads MSHET; CDR2 reads SYDVDS.

In regard to this clone: Genes here carry mouse names. The read finishes 1 residue shy of the CDR3 end, and the germline J gene is used to complete it. Additional DNA sequences in this sample encode the identical CDR3. The rearrangement links TRBV13-2 to TRBJ2-7; D is unclear. Germline values: CDR1 NNHNN, CDR2 SYGAGS (reference sequence). The V end was cut by 4 bases, the J end by 3 bases, with 8 bases between. The CDR3 consists of 12 residues. The CDR3 DNA, read in part, is TGTGCCAGCGGTCCCCCAGGCTATGAACAGTAC. This gives the protein CASGPPGYEQY. The whole CDR3 reads CASGPPGYEQYF.

In its sample, this clone was seen once. Gene names refer to mouse genes. Read data end 1 residue before the CDR3 end; the end is taken from the germline J gene. This chain uses TRBV24 with TRBJ2-5; D is undetermined. The CDR3 consists of 13 residues. CDR1 and CDR2 from the germline V gene are KGHTA and FRNEEI. V was cut by 0 bases and J by 6 bases, with 7 bases left in between. The CDR3 loop is CASSLYTGDTQYF. The CDR3 bases that were read are TGTGCCAGCAGTCTGTATACGGGGGACACCCAGTAC.

As concerns this clone: Gene names refer to mouse genes. The read terminates 1 residue ahead of where the CDR3 ends, so the germline J gene completes it. The rearrangement links TRBV5 to TRBJ2-7, with 10 bases matching TRBD2. V shed 0 bases and J 7 bases; nucleotides not matched to a gene: 6. The CDR3 length is 15 residues. Per the germline V gene, CDR1 is LGHNA and CDR2 is YNLKQL (reference sequence). CDR3 sequence reads: CASSQEWGLGWEQYF. CDR3 bases read: TGTGCCAGCAGCCAAGAATGGGGACTGGGGTGGGAACAGTAC.

Comments on this clone: These gene names are mouse names. The CDR3 goes on 1 residue after the read ends, and that part is filled in from the germline J gene. The chain joins TRBV17 to TRBJ1-1; D ambiguous. CDR1 is MNHDT and CDR2 is YYDKIL in the germline V gene. The CDR3 has 13 residues. Trimming took off 2 bases at V and 1 base at J, with 5 bases between the two ends. Incomplete CDR3 DNA: TGTGCTAGCAGTAGACAGAAAAACACAGAAGTCTTC. The encoded protein is CASSRQKNTEVF. The full CDR3 protein reads CASSRQKNTEVFF.

About this clone: Gene names denote mouse genes. Read sequence stops 1 residue before the CDR3 end, and the germline J gene provides the missing end. This chain links TRBV29 with TRBJ1-4; TRBD1 aligns across 9 bases. CDR1 is MSHET, CDR2 SYDVDS, per germline. The CDR3 is made up of 14 amino acids. The J segment lost 4 bases and the V segment lost 3 bases, leaving 0 bases of the junction unmatched. The covered CDR3 bases are TGTGCTAGCAGTTTGGGACAGGGCAACGAAAGATTATTT. Its translation is CASSLGQGNERLF. The entire CDR3 reads CASSLGQGNERLFF.

For this clone: Gene names are mouse gene names. The read ends 1 residue shy of where the CDR3 ends; the end is completed using the germline J gene. The chain employs TRBV20 and TRBJ2-5; 8 positions match TRBD1. This CDR3 is built from 14 residues. Trimming removed 0 bases from V and 6 bases from J; junction bases left unmatched: 5. CDR1 and CDR2 from the germline V gene are GFQATS and STVNSAI. The CDR3 here is CGARDFRGLDTQYF. The DNA read from the CDR3 is TGTGGTGCTAGGGATTTCAGGGGGCTGGACACCCAGTAC.

This clone was observed a few times. Genes and germline come from the mouse. The observed sequence ends 1 residue before the CDR3 terminus, with the missing tail filled in from the germline J gene. The chain employs TRBV4 and TRBJ2-7; 10 positions match TRBD2. The CDR3 has 14 residues. V gave up 4 bases and J gave up 3 bases; unmatched junction bases: 3. Germline values: CDR1 LGHDT, CDR2 YNNKQL (reference sequence). The DNA read from the CDR3 is TGTGCCAGCAGCTCCTACTGGGGGGGCTATGAACAGTAC. Protein product: CASSSYWGGYEQY. The CDR3, in full, reads CASSSYWGGYEQYF.

As to this clone: All gene names here are mouse names. The sequenced fragment ends 1 residue before the CDR3 boundary, so the rest is inferred from the germline J gene. V is TRBV19 and J is TRBJ1-6; no clear D gene. Being an ORF, TRBJ1-6 has a function that is uncertain. Germline V gene data show CDR1 as FNHDT and CDR2 as SITEND (reference sequence). The CDR3 extends over 14 amino acids. V was cut by 0 bases and J by 3 bases, with 4 bases left in between. CDR3 DNA (partial): TGTGCCAGCAGTATAGACAACTATAATTCGCCCCTCTAC. Its translation is CASSIDNYNSPLY. From start to end, the CDR3 is CASSIDNYNSPLYF.

As regards this clone: The listed genes are named as in mouse. The CDR3 end is not reached by the read, which stops 1 residue before it; the germline J gene fills it in. The V gene is TRBV19, the J gene TRBJ1-4; unclear D gene. The CDR3 totals 14 residues. V shed 6 bases and J shed 1 base, with 10 bases lying between them. CDR1 and CDR2 (germline): FNHDT, SITEND (reference sequence). CDR3 region: CASTSPASNERLFF. CDR3 bases read: TGTGCCAGCACAAGCCCAGCTTCCAACGAAAGATTATTT.

A word on this clone: Gene labels here are mouse ones. Read data end 1 residue before the CDR3 end; the end is taken from the germline J gene. This chain uses TRBV13-2 with TRBJ2-5, with 7 bases fitting TRBD1. Germline V gene sequence: CDR1 NNHNN, CDR2 SYGAGS (reference sequence). J gave up 3 bases and V 7 bases, and 8 bases lay outside the gene matches. The CDR3 extends over 14 amino acids. The DNA read from the CDR3 is TGTGCCAGCACCGCCCCGGGACAGCAAGACACCCAGTAC. Translated, it gives CASTAPGQQDTQY. The full CDR3 is CASTAPGQQDTQYF.